Listed here are 28 T cell receptor beta chains from one sample, sequenced in a study of blood T cell repertoires in COVID-19. Profiled with immunoSEQ multiplex PCR; TCRdb holds only in-frame clones, not every one. The data hold about 120,000 clones, with over 70% observed a single time. The sample was peripheral blood. These receptors were collected from a man in his 70s with acute or convalescent COVID-19.

This clone was seen only a few times. V usage is TRBV18 and J usage is TRBJ1-5; D call uncertain. The germline V and J ends were trimmed by 1 base and 1 base, with 5 bases remaining between them. Germline CDR1 is KGHSH and CDR2 is LQKENI. The CDR3 spans 14 residues. CDR3 nucleotide sequence: TGTGCCAGCTCACCACGGGCGAGCAATCAGCCCCAGCATTTT. Amino acids: CASSPRASNQPQHF.

The gene calls are TRBV4-3 and TRBJ2-2; TRBD2 matches at 8 bases. The CDR3 length is 17 residues. The V gene's germline CDR1 is LGHNA and CDR2 YSLEER. Trimming removed 0 bases from V and 1 base from J; junction bases left unmatched: 4. CDR3 DNA sequence: TGCGCCAGCAGCCAAGATGCGAGCGGGGGGAACACCGGGGAGCTGTTTTTT. Translation gives CASSQDASGGNTGELFF.

This sequence joins TRBV24-1 and TRBJ1-1; D uncertain. CDR3 size: 13 residues. V dropped 7 bases and J dropped 6 bases, with 14 bases sitting between them. The germline V gene encodes CDR1 KGHDR and CDR2 SFDVKD. The DNA of the CDR3 is TGTGCCACCAGCGCAGGAGGCGCGGCTGAAGCTTTCTTT. This sequence encodes CATSAGGAAEAFF.

The genes are TRBV29-1 and TRBJ1-2; 9 bases are a match to TRBD1. V lost 7 bases, J lost 12 bases, and 15 bases stayed unmatched. Germline V gives CDR1 SQVTM, CDR2 ANQGSEA. The CDR3 length is 13 residues. The CDR3 nucleotides are TGCAGCGCTTTTATCGGACAGGGGCGGGGGAACACCTTC. Encoded protein: CSAFIGQGRGNTF. Full variable domain (outside the CDR3, taken from reference TRBV29-1 and TRBJ1-2): SAVISQKPSRDICQRGTSLTIQCQVDSQVTMMFWYRQQPGQSLTLIATANQGSEATYESGFVIDKFPISRPNLTFSTLTVSNMSPEDSSIYLCSAFIGQGRGNTFGSGTRLTVV.

This chain connects TRBV3-1 (or the pseudogene TRBV3-2) to TRBJ1-1; 8 bases match TRBD1. V shed 4 bases and J 1 base; nucleotides not matched to a gene: 17. The CDR3 extends over 19 amino acids. Germline CDR1 reads LGHDT; CDR2 reads YNNKEL (reference sequence). CDR3 region: CASSPRDGTGLFANTEAFF. CDR3 bases: TGTGCCAGCAGCCCCCGGGATGGGACAGGTCTTTTCGCGAACACTGAAGCTTTCTTT.

The V and J genes are TRBV2 and TRBJ2-5, with TRBD1 identical over 7 bases. This CDR3 region has 16 residues. The germline V gene has CDR1 SNHLY and CDR2 FYNNEI. V trimming: 2 bases; J trimming: 6 bases; junction bases outside the gene matches: 12. CDR3: CASSEMGSNRGQTQYF. The CDR3 DNA follows: TGTGCCAGCAGTGAAATGGGTTCCAACAGGGGTCAGACCCAGTACTTC.

The chain recombines TRBV6-5 with TRBJ2-3; the match to TRBD2 covers 8 bases. The CDR3 covers 16 residues. CDR1 is MNHEY, CDR2 SVGAGI, per germline. The V and J ends lost 0 bases and 1 base, in that order; junction bases with no gene match: 3. CDR3 region: CASSYSRAGGTDTQYF. Written as DNA, the CDR3 is TGTGCCAGCAGTTACTCGAGAGCGGGGGGCACAGATACGCAGTATTTT.

This clone was found once. V usage is TRBV4-3 and J usage is TRBJ1-2, with 8 positions matching TRBD1. This CDR3 is built from 14 residues. After removal of 1 base from V and 4 bases from J, the junction contained 2 bases not matched to a gene. The germline CDR1 and CDR2 sequences are LGHNA and YSLEER. This CDR3 is CASSQATGGYGYTF. The DNA of the CDR3 is TGCGCCAGCAGCCAAGCAACAGGGGGCTATGGCTACACCTTC.

This rearrangement joins TRBV19 to TRBJ1-6; the match to TRBD1 covers 7 bases. V was pared by 6 bases and J by 6 bases, with 8 bases of the junction left unmatched. Germline V gene data show CDR1 as LNHDA and CDR2 as SQIVND (reference sequence). The CDR3 has 15 residues. CDR3 sequence (DNA): TGTGCCAGTAGGGAGGGGGCAACGGGTAATTCACCCCTCCACTTT. Its protein product is CASREGATGNSPLHF. The variable domain in full, completed from reference TRBV19 and TRBJ1-6, reads DGGITQSPKYLFRKEGQNVTLSCEQNLNHDAMYWYRQDPGQGLRLIYYSQIVNDFQKGDIAEGYSVSREKKESFPLTVTSAQKNPTAFYLCASREGATGNSPLHFGNGTRLTVT.

V gene TRBV30 combines with J gene TRBJ1-6; perhaps TRBD1 as D (5 bases). The CDR3 is 15 amino acids. The germline CDR1 and CDR2 sequences are GTSNPN and SVGIG (reference sequence). Trimming stripped 2 bases from V and 10 bases from J, with 18 bases between. As DNA, the CDR3 is TGTGCCTGGAGTAGTCGGAGGGGCGGGGAGTCACCCCTCCACTTT. This codes for CAWSSRRGGESPLHF.

This clone was picked up one time. The V call is TRBV5-1, the J call TRBJ2-5; 11 nucleotides agree with TRBD2. The CDR3 extends over 16 amino acids. Trimming at V came to 3 bases and at J to 1 base, leaving 5 bases not matched to a gene. Germline V gene sequence: CDR1 SGHRS, CDR2 YFSETQ. CDR3 DNA: TGCGCCAGCAGCTCTAGCGGGGGGTCCGTCCAAGAGACCCAGTACTTC. Encoded protein: CASSSSGGSVQETQYF.

This sequence joins TRBV6-5 and TRBJ2-3, with D perhaps matching TRBD2 (7 bases). Germline loops: CDR1 MNHEY, CDR2 SVGAGI. The V end lost 0 bases, the J end lost 4 bases, and 14 bases lay between the germline ends. The CDR3 has 16 residues. CDR3 sequence: CASSYSWGGSSDTQYF. CDR3 DNA sequence: TGTGCCAGCAGTTACTCGTGGGGGGGCTCTTCAGATACGCAGTATTTT.

This chain connects TRBV19 to TRBJ1-2; 7 bases match TRBD1. V trimming: 3 bases; J trimming: 6 bases; junction bases outside the gene matches: 4. The CDR3 spans 13 residues. Germline V lookup: CDR1 LNHDA, CDR2 SQIVND (reference sequence). CDR3 loop: CASSIRTGNGYTF. As DNA, the CDR3 is TGTGCCAGTAGTATCAGGACAGGTAATGGCTACACCTTC.

The table lists this clone with a count of one. This chain joins TRBV18 and TRBJ2-5; 7 bases fit TRBD1. The CDR3 is 14 residues long. Germline V lookup: CDR1 KGHSH, CDR2 LQKENI. The ends lost 2 bases at V and 2 bases at J; junction bases unmatched: 2. The CDR3 loop reads CASSPSRGQETQYF. The CDR3 DNA sequence: TGTGCCAGCTCACCAAGCAGGGGGCAAGAGACCCAGTACTTC.

V gene TRBV7-3 combines with J gene TRBJ2-3; TRBD2 agrees at 8 bases. Germline values: CDR1 SGHTA, CDR2 FQGTGA. J was trimmed by 0 bases and V by 3 bases; bases with no gene match: 2. CDR3 size: 15 residues. This CDR3 reads CASSLAGGSTDTQYF. The CDR3 coding sequence is TGTGCCAGCAGCTTGGCGGGGGGTAGCACAGATACGCAGTATTTT.

J is TRBJ1-1 and V is TRBV29-1; possibly TRBD1 for D (6 bases). The ends were cut back, 5 bases at V and 0 bases at J, with 10 bases in the middle. The length of the CDR3 is 13 residues. Germline loops: CDR1 SQVTM, CDR2 ANQGSEA. CDR3 DNA: TGCAGCGTTCTGGGGGCAGTGAACACTGAAGCTTTCTTT. This gives the protein CSVLGAVNTEAFF.

The V gene is TRBV19, the J gene TRBJ1-2; 7 bases agree with TRBD1. Germline CDR1 is LNHDA and CDR2 is SQIVND (reference sequence). After removal of 8 bases from V and 7 bases from J, the junction contained 10 bases not matched to a gene. The CDR3 has 13 residues. The CDR3: CASHPEGGAGYTF. As DNA, the CDR3 is TGTGCCAGTCACCCGGAAGGGGGCGCTGGCTACACCTTC.

J is TRBJ2-7 and V is TRBV4-3; unclear D gene. This CDR3 has 15 residues. Per the germline V gene, CDR1 is LGHNA and CDR2 is YSLEER. V dropped 0 bases and J dropped 7 bases, with 16 bases sitting between them. The CDR3 nucleotides are TGCGCCAGCAGCCAAGATCTTAGCCAGAAAAGGGAGCAGTACTTC. Its protein is CASSQDLSQKREQYF.

V is TRBV2 and J is TRBJ1-5, with a tentative D call TRBD1 (5 bases). This CDR3 is built from 16 residues. V lost 4 bases, J lost 7 bases, and 20 bases lay in between. The germline CDR1 and CDR2 sequences are SNHLY and FYNNEI. The CDR3, as DNA: TGTGCCAGCAGTGCCGGGGGTGGAGGGGCAGGGCAGCCCCAGCATTTT. Translating it yields CASSAGGGGAGQPQHF.

Only a few counts were recorded for this clone. The chain is built from TRBV5-4 and TRBJ1-5; a possible D gene is TRBD1 (6 bases). The CDR3 covers 16 residues. The V end lost 3 bases, the J end lost 1 base, and 14 bases lay between the germline ends. CDR1 is SGHNT, CDR2 YYREEE, per germline (reference sequence). CDR3 sequence (DNA): TGTGCCAGCAGCTCCTCGGGGGGGGCCAGCAATCAGCCCCAGCATTTT. It yields the protein CASSSSGGASNQPQHF.

The CDR3 reads CASSQVFGTEYF. CDR3 nucleotides: TGTGCCAGCAGCCAAGTATTTGGGACAGAGTACTTC. The genes are TRBV14 and TRBJ2-4; the match to TRBD1 covers 7 bases. This CDR3 region has 12 residues. V lost 1 base and J lost 14; bases outside the gene matches: 5. Looked up from germline, CDR1 is SGHDN and CDR2 is FVKESK.

The rearrangement links TRBV9 to TRBJ2-3; possible D gene TRBD2, 6 bases. CDR3 length: 15 amino acids. CDR1 and CDR2 from the germline V gene are SGDLS and YYNGEE. The V and J ends lost 0 bases and 6 bases respectively, with 14 bases between them. Written as DNA, the CDR3 is TGTGCCAGCAGCGTAGCGGACGGGGGATGGGATACGCAGTATTTT. Translating gives CASSVADGGWDTQYF.

This chain uses TRBV6-2 or TRBV6-3 with TRBJ1-5, with D possibly TRBD1 on 5 matching bases. This CDR3 comprises 14 residues. V shed 5 bases and J shed 4 bases, with 12 bases lying between them. Germline V lookup: CDR1 MNHEY, CDR2 SVGEGT. The chain's CDR3 is CASSPQTENQPQHF. CDR3 sequence (DNA): TGTGCCAGCAGTCCCCAGACAGAGAATCAGCCCCAGCATTTT.

The chain has TRBV5-1 and TRBJ2-5; D is perhaps TRBD2 (5 bases). Germline lookup yields CDR1 SGHRS and CDR2 YFSETQ. Deletions cut 4 bases from V and 2 bases from J, with 15 bases between. The CDR3 extends over 15 amino acids. CDR3 sequence reads: CASSHSGDYQETQYF. In nucleotides, the CDR3 is TGCGCCAGCAGCCACTCAGGCGACTATCAAGAGACCCAGTACTTC.

This chain joins TRBV3-1 (or the pseudogene TRBV3-2) and TRBJ1-2, with a tentative D call TRBD1 (6 bases). The CDR3 sequence is 16 residues long. CDR1 and CDR2 (germline): LGHDT, YNNKEL (reference sequence). The V end was cut by 0 bases, the J end by 1 base, with 12 bases between. As DNA, the CDR3 is TGTGCCAGCAGCCAAGAGGGGGCAAAAGTTAACTATGGCTACACCTTC. Amino acid sequence: CASSQEGAKVNYGYTF.

This clone was seen a single time. The chain carries TRBV5-5 and TRBJ1-1; D unresolved. Trimming took 4 bases from V and 4 from J, leaving 11 bases between them. The CDR3 has 13 amino acids. Per germline, CDR1 SGHKS and CDR2 YYEKEE (reference sequence). The CDR3 is CASSAAPGTEAFF. The CDR3 DNA sequence: TGTGCCAGCAGCGCGGCCCCGGGCACTGAAGCTTTCTTT.

This chain connects TRBV7-2 to TRBJ1-2; TRBD1 matches at 7 bases. CDR1 is SGHTA, CDR2 FQGNSA, per germline. Unmatched junction bases numbered 8, after V lost 5 bases and J lost 5 bases. The CDR3 runs to 14 residues. CDR3 sequence reads: CASSPRQGGYGYTF. For the CDR3, the DNA is TGTGCCAGCAGCCCCCGGCAGGGGGGATATGGCTACACCTTC.

This sequence joins TRBV5-1 and TRBJ2-7; 9 bases align to TRBD1. The germline CDR1 and CDR2 sequences are SGHRS and YFSETQ. With V trimmed by 4 bases and J by 2 bases, 7 bases remained unmatched. The CDR3 sequence is 15 residues long. The CDR3 DNA follows: TGCGCCAGCAGCCCCTCGGGACAGGGAACCTACGAGCAGTACTTC. This sequence encodes CASSPSGQGTYEQYF.